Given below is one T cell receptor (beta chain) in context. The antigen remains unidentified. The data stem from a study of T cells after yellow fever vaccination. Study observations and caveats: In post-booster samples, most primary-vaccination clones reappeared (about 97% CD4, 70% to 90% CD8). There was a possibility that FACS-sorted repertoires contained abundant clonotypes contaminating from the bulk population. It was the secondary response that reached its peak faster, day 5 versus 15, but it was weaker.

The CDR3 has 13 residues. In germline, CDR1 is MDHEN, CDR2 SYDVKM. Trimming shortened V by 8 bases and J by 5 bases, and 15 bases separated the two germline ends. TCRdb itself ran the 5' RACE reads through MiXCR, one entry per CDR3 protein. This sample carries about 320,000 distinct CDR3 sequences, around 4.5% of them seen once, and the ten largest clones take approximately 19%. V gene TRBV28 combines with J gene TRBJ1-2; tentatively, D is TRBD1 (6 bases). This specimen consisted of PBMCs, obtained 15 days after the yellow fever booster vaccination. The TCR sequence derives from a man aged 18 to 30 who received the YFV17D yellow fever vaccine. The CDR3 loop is CASAGQGGYGYTF. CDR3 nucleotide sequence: TGTGCCAGCGCTGGACAAGGGGGATATGGCTACACCTTC.